These 19 T cell receptor beta chains came from one sample sequenced in a study of beta chain features in type 1 diabetes. Study-wide points: A moderate, significant TCRB CDR3 shortening appeared in type 1 diabetes across four CD4+ subsets.

Expressed TCRB transcripts were sequenced after all isolated RNA was converted to cDNA. Generated by immunoSEQ multiplex PCR, the TCRdb table keeps only in-frame clones and is missing some. The sample has roughly 700,000 clones; around an eighth are singletons. No antigen has been identified for these receptors. Sequencing was carried out using naive CD4+ T cells from blood. These receptors all come from a man younger than 30 with type 1 diabetes.

The rearrangement links TRBV19 to TRBJ1-4; no clear D. The CDR3 is 13 amino acids. The germline V and J ends were trimmed by 5 bases and 3 bases, with 7 bases remaining between them. Germline CDR1 reads LNHDA; CDR2 reads SQIVND (reference sequence). For the CDR3, the DNA is TGTGCCAGTAGTCTTGGGCCTAATGAAAAACTGTTTTTT. Translated, it gives CASSLGPNEKLFF. The entire variable domain, with the rest obtained from reference TRBV19 and TRBJ1-4, is as follows: DGGITQSPKYLFRKEGQNVTLSCEQNLNHDAMYWYRQDPGQGLRLIYYSQIVNDFQKGDIAEGYSVSREKKESFPLTVTSAQKNPTAFYLCASSLGPNEKLFFGSGTQLSVL.

This chain connects TRBV9 to TRBJ1-2; 9 bases agree with TRBD1. The V gene's germline CDR1 is SGDLS and CDR2 YYNGEE. The V segment lost 0 bases and the J segment 7 bases; nucleotides outside the gene matches: 10. The CDR3 is 16 amino acids. The CDR3 DNA is TGTGCCAGCAGCGTAGCTGTATCGGGGACAGGGTCTGGCTACACCTTC. The encoded protein is CASSVAVSGTGSGYTF.

This clone has a handful of counts. V is TRBV6-5 and J is TRBJ2-5, with D tentatively TRBD2 (5 bases). From germline, CDR1 is MNHEY and CDR2 SVGAGI. The V end was cut by 2 bases, the J end by 7 bases, with 5 bases between. The CDR3 contains 11 residues. The CDR3 DNA sequence: TGTGCCAGCAGTTACGAGGGGACCCAGTACTTC. Protein sequence: CASSYEGTQYF.

The V gene is TRBV28, the J gene TRBJ2-7, with D possibly matching TRBD1 (6 bases). The V gene's germline CDR1 is MDHEN and CDR2 SYDVKM. Trimming shortened V by 7 bases and J by 1 base, and 17 bases separated the two germline ends. The CDR3 sequence is 15 residues long. The CDR3 region has the DNA TGTGCCAGCACGCGGAGTCAGGGGAAGTCCTACGAGCAGTACTTC. Translated: CASTRSQGKSYEQYF.

This clone was detected a few times. The DNA is left out, because the CDR3 cannot be placed on it with certainty; the CDR3 is given as TCRdb lists it. CDR3 in amino acids: CAWSRRETPYIF. The chain carries TRBV30 and TRBJ1-3. Germline-derived CDR1 and CDR2 are GTSNPN and SVGIG (reference sequence). The CDR3 is made up of 12 amino acids, end residues included.

A note on this clone: Additional DNA sequences in this sample encode the identical CDR3. The chain is built from TRBV14 and TRBJ1-5, with D unresolved. The CDR3 consists of 13 residues. From germline, CDR1 is SGHDN and CDR2 FVKESK. Trimming stripped 3 bases from V and 1 base from J, with 4 bases between. CDR3 DNA sequence: TGTGCCAGCAGCCAGAACAGCAATCAGCCCCAGCATTTT. Translating gives CASSQNSNQPQHF. The entire variable domain, with the rest obtained from reference TRBV14 and TRBJ1-5, is as follows: EAGVTQFPSHSVIEKGQTVTLRCDPISGHDNLYWYRRVMGKEIKFLLHFVKESKQDESGMPNNRFLAERTGGTYSTLKVQPAELEDSGVYFCASSQNSNQPQHFGDGTRLSIL.

The rearrangement joins TRBV7-2 to TRBJ1-4; 7 bases align to TRBD1. Per the germline V gene, CDR1 is SGHTA and CDR2 is FQGNSA. The J segment lost 5 bases and the V segment lost 8 bases, leaving 8 bases of the junction unmatched. This CDR3 contains 14 residues. CDR3 in DNA: TGTGCCAGCCGCGTTACAGGGGCAAATGAAAAACTGTTTTTT. Residues: CASRVTGANEKLFF.

The chain recombines TRBV27 with TRBJ1-2, with TRBD1 identical over 7 bases. The V gene's germline CDR1 is MNHEY and CDR2 SMNVEV (reference sequence). V gave up 2 bases and J gave up 7 bases; unmatched junction bases: 7. There are 14 residues in the CDR3. The CDR3 nucleotides read TGTGCCAGCAGTTTAACTTGGGACAGACGTGGCTACACCTTC. Its translation: CASSLTWDRRGYTF.

J is TRBJ2-6 and V is TRBV6-1; D may be TRBD1 (5 bases). Per the germline V gene, CDR1 is MNHNS and CDR2 is SASEGT. V gave up 7 bases and J gave up 2 bases, with 9 bases separating them. The CDR3 length is 14 residues. CDR3 DNA: TGTGCCAGCATGAAGGGGACTGGGGCCAACGTCCTGACTTTC. Protein: CASMKGTGANVLTF.

The chain has TRBV5-4 and TRBJ2-3, with 11 bases fitting TRBD2. The junction had 5 bases not matched to a gene; V was cut back by 4 bases and J by 1 base. CDR3 length: 16 residues. Germline CDR1 reads SGHNT; CDR2 reads YYREEE (reference sequence). CDR3 bases: TGTGCCAGCAGCATTTCGGGACTAGCGGGCACAGATACGCAGTATTTT. The encoded protein is CASSISGLAGTDTQYF. The full variable domain, with the rest looked up from reference TRBV5-4 and TRBJ2-3, is ETGVTQSPTHLIKTRGQQVTLRCSSQSGHNTVSWYQQALGQGPQFIFQYYREEENGRGNFPPRFSGLQFPNYSSELNVNALELDDSALYLCASSISGLAGTDTQYFGPGTRLTVL.

The chain has TRBV25-1 and TRBJ2-7; D remains unclear. The germline CDR1 and CDR2 sequences are MGHDK and SYGVNS. The V end lost 0 bases, the J end lost 7 bases, and 4 bases lay between the germline ends. The CDR3 has 11 residues. The CDR3 nucleotides read TGTGCCAGCAGTGAATATCAGGAGCAGTACTTC. As protein: CASSEYQEQYF.

The chain has TRBV29-1 and TRBJ2-3, with D unclear. The CDR3 has 10 residues. Trimming took 7 bases from V and 11 from J, leaving 13 bases between them. Looked up from germline, CDR1 is SQVTM and CDR2 is ANQGSEA. The CDR3 nucleotides read TGCAGCGCCCTTGATGACCGGCAGTATTTT. Amino acids: CSALDDRQYF.

This clone occurred a few times. This rearrangement joins TRBV30 to TRBJ1-5; TRBD1 is a possible D gene (6 bases). CDR3 size: 14 residues. The germline V gene has CDR1 GTSNPN and CDR2 SVGIG (reference sequence). The V gene lost 3 bases and the J gene lost 5 bases, with 14 bases spanning the gap. The CDR3 loop reads CAWSPDSLDQPQHF. The DNA of the CDR3 is TGTGCCTGGAGCCCGGACAGTTTGGATCAGCCCCAGCATTTT.

The sample holds a few counts of this clone. In the same sample, other DNA sequences code for this CDR3. The genes are TRBV14 and TRBJ2-7; D is unclear. The length of the CDR3 is 11 residues. Germline-derived CDR1 and CDR2 are SGHDN and FVKESK. The ends were cut back, 3 bases at V and 4 bases at J, with 4 bases in the middle. The CDR3 nucleotides read TGTGCCAGCAGCCATCTTTACGAGCAGTACTTC. The encoded protein is CASSHLYEQYF.

This chain connects TRBV4-1 to TRBJ1-6; 8 nucleotides align to TRBD1. Germline lookup yields CDR1 MGHRA and CDR2 YSYEKL. CDR3 length equals 19 residues. V was pared by 4 bases and J by 0 bases, with 11 bases of the junction left unmatched. The CDR3 region has the DNA TGCGCCAGCAGCCTAGGAGGACAGGGAGGCTCCTCCTATAATTCACCCCTCCACTTT. It is translated as CASSLGGQGGSSYNSPLHF.

In this sample, this clone turned up many times. The chain couples TRBV10-3 to TRBJ2-1, with D tentatively TRBD2 (7 bases). Germline V gene sequence: CDR1 ENHRY, CDR2 SYGVKD. This CDR3 has 15 residues. The ends were cut back, 0 bases at V and 5 bases at J, with 11 bases in the middle. The CDR3 DNA follows: TGTGCCATCAGTGAGTCTCGGGGGGCCCACAATGAGCAGTTCTTC. Residues: CAISESRGAHNEQFF.

This clone occurred a few times. The chain is built from TRBV19 and TRBJ2-3, with D possibly matching TRBD2 (5 bases). The CDR3 length is 14 residues. Germline assignment: CDR1 LNHDA and CDR2 SQIVND (reference sequence). The V gene lost 0 bases and the J gene lost 5 bases, with 9 bases spanning the gap. CDR3 sequence: CASSIDGGQDTQYF. The CDR3, as DNA: TGTGCCAGTAGTATAGATGGAGGCCAAGATACGCAGTATTTT.

The CDR3 nucleotides are TGTGCCAGCAGTGGCACCTGGCTAGGGGGCTACACCTTC. This encodes CASSGTWLGGYTF. The chain is built from TRBV2 and TRBJ1-2; D remains ambiguous. The germline V and J ends were trimmed by 4 bases and 8 bases, with 14 bases remaining between them. Germline V CDR1 and CDR2: SNHLY, FYNNEI. This CDR3 comprises 13 residues.

The genes are TRBV12-2 and TRBJ2-5. TRBV12-2 is termed a pseudogene. The CDR3 sequence is 16 residues long. CDR3 sequence (DNA): TGTGCAAGTCGCTTAGCTGAGTGGGACGGCCAAGAGACCCAGTACTTC. It specifies CASRLAEWDGQETQYF.